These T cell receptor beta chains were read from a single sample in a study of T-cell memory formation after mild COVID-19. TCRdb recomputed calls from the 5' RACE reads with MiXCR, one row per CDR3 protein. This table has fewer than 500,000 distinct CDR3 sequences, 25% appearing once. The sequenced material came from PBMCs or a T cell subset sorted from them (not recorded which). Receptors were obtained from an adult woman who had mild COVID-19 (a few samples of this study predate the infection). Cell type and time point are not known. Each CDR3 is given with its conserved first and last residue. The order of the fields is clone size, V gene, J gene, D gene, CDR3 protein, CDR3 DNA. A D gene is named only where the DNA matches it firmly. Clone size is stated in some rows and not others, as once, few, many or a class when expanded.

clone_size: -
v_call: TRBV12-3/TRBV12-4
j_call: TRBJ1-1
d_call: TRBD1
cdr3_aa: CASRLTGTANTEAFF
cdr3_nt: TGTGCCAGCAGGCTTACCGGGACAGCGAACACTGAAGCTTTCTTT

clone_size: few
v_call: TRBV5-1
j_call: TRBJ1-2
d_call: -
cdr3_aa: CASSATGTASDSYTF
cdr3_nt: TGCGCCAGCAGCGCCACCGGGACTGCTAGTGATAGCTACACCTTC

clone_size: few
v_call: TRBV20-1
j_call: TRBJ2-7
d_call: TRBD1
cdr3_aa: CSAPQTGQGYEQYF
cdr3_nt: TGCAGTGCTCCTCAAACGGGACAGGGTTACGAGCAGTACTTC

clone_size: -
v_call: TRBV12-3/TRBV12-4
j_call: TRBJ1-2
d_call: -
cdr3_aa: CASSEWGARYGYTF
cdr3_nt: TGTGCCAGCAGCGAATGGGGGGCTCGCTATGGCTACACCTTC

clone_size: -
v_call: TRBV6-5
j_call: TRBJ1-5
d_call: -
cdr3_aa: CASRRFSNQPQHF
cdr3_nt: TGTGCCAGCAGAAGATTTTCGAATCAGCCCCAGCATTTT

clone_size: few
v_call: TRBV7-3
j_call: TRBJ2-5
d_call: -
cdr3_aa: CASSLTGSETQYF
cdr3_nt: TGTGCCAGCAGCTTAACTGGAAGCGAGACCCAGTACTTC

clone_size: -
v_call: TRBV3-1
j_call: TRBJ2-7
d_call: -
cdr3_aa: CASSQFNYEQYF
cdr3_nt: TGTGCCAGCAGCCAATTCAACTACGAGCAGTACTTC

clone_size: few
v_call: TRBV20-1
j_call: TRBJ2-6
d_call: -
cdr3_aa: CSARGGQGNSGANVLTF
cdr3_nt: TGCAGTGCTAGAGGAGGGCAGGGTAACTCTGGGGCCAACGTCCTGACTTTC

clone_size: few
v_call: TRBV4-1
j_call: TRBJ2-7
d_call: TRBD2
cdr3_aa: CASSPRGGATYEQYF
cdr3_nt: TGCGCCAGCAGCCCCCGGGGAGGGGCTACCTACGAGCAGTACTTC

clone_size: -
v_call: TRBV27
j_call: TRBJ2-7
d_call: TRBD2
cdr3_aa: CASSSSTLAASYEQYF
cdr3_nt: TGTGCCAGCAGTTCCTCTACGCTAGCGGCCTCCTACGAGCAGTACTTC

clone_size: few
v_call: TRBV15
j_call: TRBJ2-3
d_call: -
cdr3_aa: CATSRGGGGPDTQYF
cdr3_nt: TGTGCCACCAGCAGAGGAGGGGGGGGCCCAGATACGCAGTATTTT

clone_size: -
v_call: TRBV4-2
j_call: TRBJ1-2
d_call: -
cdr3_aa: CASSLTTGSGYTF
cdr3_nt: TGTGCCAGCAGCCTGACCACTGGGAGTGGCTACACCTTC

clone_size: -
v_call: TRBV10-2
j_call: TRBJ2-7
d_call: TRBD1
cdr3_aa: CASSWTGTREPYEQYF
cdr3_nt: TGCGCCAGCAGTTGGACAGGCACTCGGGAACCCTACGAGCAGTACTTC

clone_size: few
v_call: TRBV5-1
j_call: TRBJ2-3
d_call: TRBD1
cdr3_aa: CASRLTGQSTDTQYF
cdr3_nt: TGCGCCAGCAGATTGACGGGACAGAGCACAGATACGCAGTATTTT

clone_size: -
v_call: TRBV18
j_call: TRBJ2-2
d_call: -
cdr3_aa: CASSSRTENTGELFF
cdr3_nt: TGTGCCAGCTCATCGCGGACAGAGAACACCGGGGAGCTGTTTTTT

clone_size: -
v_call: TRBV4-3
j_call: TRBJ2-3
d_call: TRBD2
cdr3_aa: CASSQEIGRADTQYF
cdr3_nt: TGCGCCAGCAGCCAAGAGATTGGGAGGGCAGATACGCAGTATTTT

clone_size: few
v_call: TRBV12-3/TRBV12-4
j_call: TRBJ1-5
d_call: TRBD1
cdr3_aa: CASRPGQGFSNQPQHF
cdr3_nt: TGTGCCAGCAGGCCGGGACAGGGGTTTAGCAATCAGCCCCAGCATTTT